Given below is one TCR beta chain in context. The CDR3 has 13 residues. V gave up 4 bases and J gave up 6 bases, with 10 bases separating them. Per the germline V gene, CDR1 is LNHDA and CDR2 is SQIVND (reference sequence). The entry originates in a study of T cell responses to AZD1222 COVID-19 vaccine. Sequencing used immunoSEQ multiplex PCR; TCRdb keeps in-frame clones, though not all of them. Of 95,000 to 150,000 clones detected, about 89% appear once; the ten largest clones hold roughly 5.7%. The sequence was collected from an adult in good health. The sample was peripheral blood, taken on day 0 of AZD1222 vaccination. The chain carries TRBV19 and TRBJ1-5; D is unclear. The CDR3 DNA reads as TGTGCCAGTAGTAACGGACTGTTTCAGCCCCAGCATTTT. Amino acids: CASSNGLFQPQHF.